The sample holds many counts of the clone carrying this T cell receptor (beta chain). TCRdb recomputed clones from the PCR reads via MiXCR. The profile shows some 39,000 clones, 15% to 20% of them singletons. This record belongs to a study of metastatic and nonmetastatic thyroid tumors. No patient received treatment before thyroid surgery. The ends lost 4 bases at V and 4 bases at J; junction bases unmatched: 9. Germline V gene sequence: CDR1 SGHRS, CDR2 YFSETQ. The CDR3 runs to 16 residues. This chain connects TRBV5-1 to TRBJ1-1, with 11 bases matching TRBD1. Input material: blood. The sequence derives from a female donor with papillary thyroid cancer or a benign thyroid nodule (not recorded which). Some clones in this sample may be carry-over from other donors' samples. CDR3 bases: TGCGCCAGCAGCGAGGGACAGGGGGGTTTGGGCACTGAAGCTTTCTTT. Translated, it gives CASSEGQGGLGTEAFF.